This is a list of T cell receptor beta chains from one sample in a study of T cell responses to AZD1222 COVID-19 vaccine. Sequencing used immunoSEQ multiplex PCR; TCRdb keeps in-frame clones, though not all of them. The sample lists about 150,000 clones; 92% were seen once. The sample in question was peripheral blood, obtained on day 0 of AZD1222 vaccination. These receptors were obtained from an adult in good health. Each CDR3 is given with its conserved first and last residue. A D gene is named only where the DNA matches it firmly. A row's size may be missing; if present it is once, few, many or a size class.

J: TRBJ1-2
size: -
V: TRBV6-1
D: TRBD1
CDR3: CASSEYPGQGLNGYTF
DNA: TGTGCCAGCAGTGAATACCCGGGACAGGGCCTAAATGGCTACACCTTC

J: TRBJ1-2
size: -
V: TRBV19
D: -
CDR3: CANSTARSLGGYTF
DNA: TGTGCCAATTCGACAGCCAGGTCCCTCGGAGGCTACACCTTC

J: TRBJ2-3
size: -
V: TRBV7-3
D: -
CDR3: CASSPRGRPYTDTQYF
DNA: TGTGCCAGCAGCCCTAGGGGCCGGCCCTACACAGATACGCAGTATTTT

J: TRBJ1-1
size: -
V: TRBV14
D: -
CDR3: CASSQTLQVGEAFF
DNA: TGTGCCAGCAGCCAGACTTTGCAGGTTGGTGAAGCTTTCTTT

J: TRBJ2-3
size: once
V: TRBV18
D: -
CDR3: CASSPHRGSTDTQYF
DNA: TGTGCCAGCTCACCTCATAGGGGATCCACAGATACGCAGTATTTT

J: TRBJ1-2
size: few
V: TRBV10-3
D: -
CDR3: CAISDVSGSSNYGYTF
DNA: TGTGCCATCAGTGATGTTTCGGGCAGTTCTAACTATGGCTACACCTTC

J: TRBJ2-7
size: -
V: TRBV11-3
D: TRBD2
CDR3: CASSLRGLAGEEQYF
DNA: TGTGCCAGCAGCTTAAGGGGACTAGCGGGGGAAGAGCAGTACTTC

J: TRBJ2-5
size: -
V: TRBV24-1
D: TRBD1
CDR3: CATSDPSTGPQETQYF
DNA: TGTGCCACCAGTGACCCCTCGACAGGGCCCCAAGAGACCCAGTACTTC

J: TRBJ2-5
size: -
V: TRBV5-1
D: -
CDR3: CASSIGFQETQYF
DNA: TGCGCCAGCAGCATAGGGTTCCAAGAGACCCAGTACTTC

J: TRBJ1-1
size: -
V: TRBV12-3/TRBV12-4
D: -
CDR3: CASSFRKRTEAFF
DNA: TGTGCCAGCAGTTTCCGAAAACGCACTGAAGCTTTCTTT

J: TRBJ2-2
size: -
V: TRBV27
D: -
CDR3: CASSFPPAGMNTGELFF
DNA: TGTGCCAGCAGTTTCCCCCCGGCGGGAATGAACACCGGGGAGCTGTTTTTT

J: TRBJ2-7
size: -
V: TRBV6-5
D: -
CDR3: CASSYRDHIGYEQYF
DNA: TGTGCCAGCAGTTACCGGGACCATATAGGCTACGAGCAGTACTTC

J: TRBJ2-3
size: once
V: TRBV7-2
D: TRBD2
CDR3: CASSVYGLAGGEDTQYF
DNA: TGTGCCAGCAGCGTGTACGGACTAGCGGGAGGGGAAGATACGCAGTATTTT

J: TRBJ1-5
size: -
V: TRBV5-6
D: -
CDR3: CASSSTSILDQPQHF
DNA: TGTGCCAGCAGCTCCACTTCAATCTTGGATCAGCCCCAGCATTTT

J: TRBJ2-1
size: -
V: TRBV10-3
D: -
CDR3: CAISETSDSYNEQFF
DNA: TGTGCCATCAGTGAGACATCGGACAGCTACAATGAGCAGTTCTTC

J: TRBJ1-4
size: once
V: TRBV30
D: -
CDR3: CAWSGQAATEKLFF
DNA: TGTGCCTGGAGTGGACAGGCCGCAACGGAAAAACTGTTTTTT

J: TRBJ1-2
size: once
V: TRBV19
D: TRBD1
CDR3: CASRRPGQGFSGYTF
DNA: TGTGCCAGTAGGAGACCGGGACAGGGCTTCTCTGGCTACACCTTC

J: TRBJ2-3
size: few
V: TRBV7-9
D: TRBD1
CDR3: CASRETGGMNTQYF
DNA: TGTGCCAGCAGAGAAACAGGGGGCATGAATACGCAGTATTTT

J: TRBJ1-6
size: -
V: TRBV30
D: TRBD1
CDR3: CAWSVDREYSPLHF
DNA: TGTGCCTGGAGTGTTGACAGGGAGTACTCACCCCTCCACTTT

J: TRBJ1-1
size: -
V: TRBV5-4
D: TRBD1
CDR3: CASSRTGANTEAFF
DNA: TGTGCCAGCAGCCGGACAGGCGCGAACACTGAAGCTTTCTTT

J: TRBJ1-4
size: -
V: TRBV7-2
D: -
CDR3: CASSLERGGTNEKLFF
DNA: TGTGCCAGCAGCTTAGAACGAGGTGGAACTAATGAAAAACTGTTTTTT

J: TRBJ2-1
size: -
V: TRBV5-1
D: -
CDR3: CASSLAGTYNEQFF
DNA: TGCGCCAGCAGCTTGGCCGGGACCTACAATGAGCAGTTCTTC

J: TRBJ2-5
size: -
V: TRBV6-1
D: -
CDR3: CASSEGGTTFETQYF
DNA: TGTGCCAGCAGTGAAGGCGGGACGACATTCGAGACCCAGTACTTC

J: TRBJ1-3
size: -
V: TRBV30
D: -
CDR3: CAWSATGSGNTIYF
DNA: TGTGCCTGGAGCGCGACAGGCTCTGGAAACACCATATATTTT

J: TRBJ1-2
size: medium-sized
V: TRBV28
D: -
CDR3: CASSLTTYGYTF
DNA: TGTGCCAGCAGTTTAACCACCTATGGCTACACCTTC

J: TRBJ1-1
size: few
V: TRBV18
D: -
CDR3: CASSPSGRYTEAFF
DNA: TGTGCCAGCTCACCATCTGGACGGTACACTGAAGCTTTCTTT

J: TRBJ1-2
size: -
V: TRBV3-1/TRBV3-2
D: -
CDR3: CASSQNRNYGYTF
DNA: TGTGCCAGCAGCCAAAATCGAAACTATGGCTACACCTTC

J: TRBJ1-1
size: -
V: TRBV6-4
D: -
CDR3: CASKNRENTEAFF
DNA: TGTGCCAGCAAGAACAGGGAGAACACTGAAGCTTTCTTT

J: TRBJ2-2
size: -
V: TRBV6-5
D: TRBD1
CDR3: CASVDRGPGELFF
DNA: TGTGCCAGTGTAGACAGGGGCCCCGGGGAGCTGTTTTTT

J: TRBJ1-5
size: -
V: TRBV6-2/TRBV6-3
D: TRBD1
CDR3: CASSWDREQPQHF
DNA: TGTGCCAGCAGTTGGGACAGGGAACAGCCCCAGCATTTT

J: TRBJ2-3
size: once
V: TRBV30
D: -
CDR3: CAWVFLGDTQYF
DNA: TGTGCCTGGGTCTTCCTGGGGGATACGCAGTATTTT